The clone carrying this T cell receptor (beta chain) appeared a few times. The data are from a study of cytomegalovirus exposure and HLA in healthy donors. The V gene end was trimmed by 4 bases and the J gene end by 4 bases; junction bases not matched to a gene: 3. The CDR3 extends over 13 amino acids. Germline CDR1 is SGHTA and CDR2 is FQGNSA. PCR amplification relied on 60 Vbeta primers (plus 13 Jbeta primers). Assay: immunoSEQ multiplex PCR; the TCRdb copy retains only in-frame clones and omits some. Of tens of thousands of clones detected, around 72% appear once; the ten largest clones hold approximately 2.7%.

This rearrangement joins TRBV7-2 to TRBJ1-1, with 7 bases that match TRBD1. This TCR derives from a man aged 18 to 29 in good health and CMV-seronegative. The specimen was PBMCs. The CDR3 is CASSSRQGTEAFF. The CDR3 coding sequence is TGTGCCAGCAGCTCTAGACAGGGCACTGAAGCTTTCTTT.